This T cell receptor (beta chain) was recorded in a study of CD8+ T cells in alopecia areata. The sequencing template was cDNA reverse transcribed from extracted RNA. Sequencing was performed with immunoSEQ multiplex PCR; in TCRdb, only in-frame clones are kept and a portion is missing. The data contain 100,000 to 150,000 clones, roughly 50% of them seen just once; the ten biggest clones take up roughly a tenth. Lesional scalp tissue (obtained by punch biopsy) and peripheral blood were collected from alopecia areata patients. PBMCs provided sorted CD4+ and CD8+ T cells. The table lists this clone with a few counts. This receptor was obtained from a human donor with alopecia areata. The sample taken for sequencing was NKG2D-low CD8+ T cells sorted from blood.

This CDR3 reads CASSLEGREGTEQFF. DNA for the CDR3: TGCGCCAGCAGCCTTGAGGGGCGGGAGGGCACTGAGCAGTTCTTC. The chain joins TRBV4-1 to TRBJ2-1; 9 positions agree with TRBD2. Germline trimming cut 4 bases from V and 9 bases from J; bases unmatched to any gene: 10. This CDR3 has 15 amino acids. The germline V gene encodes CDR1 MGHRA and CDR2 YSYEKL.